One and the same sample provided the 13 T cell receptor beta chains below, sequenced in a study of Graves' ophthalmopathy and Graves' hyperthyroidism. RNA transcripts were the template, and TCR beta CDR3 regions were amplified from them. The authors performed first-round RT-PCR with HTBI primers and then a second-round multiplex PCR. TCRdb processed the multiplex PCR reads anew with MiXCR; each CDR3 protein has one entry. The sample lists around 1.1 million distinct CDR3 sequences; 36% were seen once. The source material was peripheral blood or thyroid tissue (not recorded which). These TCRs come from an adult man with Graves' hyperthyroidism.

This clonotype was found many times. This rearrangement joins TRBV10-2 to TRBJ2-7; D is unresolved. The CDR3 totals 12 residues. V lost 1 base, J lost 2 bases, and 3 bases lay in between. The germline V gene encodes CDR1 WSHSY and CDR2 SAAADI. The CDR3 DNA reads TGCGCCAGCAGTGAGTTGGCCTACGAGCAGTACTTC. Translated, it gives CASSELAYEQYF.

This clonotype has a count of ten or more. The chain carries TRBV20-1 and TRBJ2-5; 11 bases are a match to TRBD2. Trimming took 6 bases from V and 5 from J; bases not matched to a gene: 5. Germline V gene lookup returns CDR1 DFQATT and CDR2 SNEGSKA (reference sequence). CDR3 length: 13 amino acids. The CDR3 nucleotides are TGCAGTGCCCGACTAGCGGGAAGTGAGACCCAGTACTTC. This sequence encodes CSARLAGSETQYF.

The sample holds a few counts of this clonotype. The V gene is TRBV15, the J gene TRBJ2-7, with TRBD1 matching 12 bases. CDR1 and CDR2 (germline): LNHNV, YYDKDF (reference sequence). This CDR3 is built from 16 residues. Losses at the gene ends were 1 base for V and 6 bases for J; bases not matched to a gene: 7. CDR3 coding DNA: TGTGCCACCAGCAGAGGAGGGACAGGGGGCGCGTCCGAGCAGTACTTC. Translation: CATSRGGTGGASEQYF.

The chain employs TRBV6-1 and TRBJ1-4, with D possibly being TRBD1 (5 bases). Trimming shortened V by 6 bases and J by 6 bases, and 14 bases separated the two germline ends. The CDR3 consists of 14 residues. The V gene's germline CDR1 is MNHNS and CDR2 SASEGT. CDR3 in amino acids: CASSGGYPHEKLFF. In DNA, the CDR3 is TGTGCCAGCAGCGGGGGATACCCGCATGAAAAACTGTTTTTT.

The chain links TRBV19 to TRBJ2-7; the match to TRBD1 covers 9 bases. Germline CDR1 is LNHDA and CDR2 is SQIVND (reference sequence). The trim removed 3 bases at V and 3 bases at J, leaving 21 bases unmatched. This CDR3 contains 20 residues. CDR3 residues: CASSMDIGTGQPGGIYEQYF. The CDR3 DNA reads TGTGCCAGTAGTATGGATATCGGGACAGGGCAACCTGGGGGGATCTACGAGCAGTACTTC.

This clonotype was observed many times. This CDR3 reads CASSSTDGEQYF. Written as DNA, the CDR3 is TGTGCCAGCAGCTCCACTGACGGTGAGCAGTACTTC. V is TRBV5-6 and J is TRBJ2-7; no firm D call. CDR3 length: 12 amino acids. Germline values: CDR1 SGHDT, CDR2 YYEEEE. With 3 bases removed from V and 7 bases from J, the gap between germline ends came to 11 bases.

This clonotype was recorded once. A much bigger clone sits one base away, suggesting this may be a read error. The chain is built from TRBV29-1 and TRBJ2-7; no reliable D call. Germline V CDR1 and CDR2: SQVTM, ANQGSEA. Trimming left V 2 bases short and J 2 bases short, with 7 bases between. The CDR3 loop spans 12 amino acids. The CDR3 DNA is TGCAGCGTTGAAAGTGGAGCCTACGAGCAGTACTTC. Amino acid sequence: CSVESGAYEQYF.

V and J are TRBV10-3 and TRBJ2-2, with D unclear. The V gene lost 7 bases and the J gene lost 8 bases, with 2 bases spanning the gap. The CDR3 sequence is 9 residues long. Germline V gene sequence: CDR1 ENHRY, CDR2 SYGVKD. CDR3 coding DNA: TGTGCCATCAATGGGGAGCTGTTTTTT. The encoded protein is CAINGELFF.

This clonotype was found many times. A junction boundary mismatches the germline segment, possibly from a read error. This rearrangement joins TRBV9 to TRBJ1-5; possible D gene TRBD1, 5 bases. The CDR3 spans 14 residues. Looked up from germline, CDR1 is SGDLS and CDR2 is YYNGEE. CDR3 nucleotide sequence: TGTGCCAGCAGCGTGGGACCGGGCAACCAGCCCCAGCATTTT. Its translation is CASSVGPGNQPQHF.

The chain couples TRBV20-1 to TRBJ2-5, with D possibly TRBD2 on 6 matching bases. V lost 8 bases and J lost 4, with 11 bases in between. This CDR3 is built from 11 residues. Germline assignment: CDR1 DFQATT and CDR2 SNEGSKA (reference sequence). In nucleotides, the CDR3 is TGCAGTCTGGGTAGCGGAGAGACCCAGTACTTC. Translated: CSLGSGETQYF.

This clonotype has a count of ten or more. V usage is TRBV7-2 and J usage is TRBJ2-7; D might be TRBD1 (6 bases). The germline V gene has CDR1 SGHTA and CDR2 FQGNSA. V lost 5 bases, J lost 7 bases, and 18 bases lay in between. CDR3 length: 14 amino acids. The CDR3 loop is CASSDQGTLREQYF. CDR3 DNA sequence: TGTGCCAGCAGCGACCAGGGGACCCTACGGGAGCAGTACTTC. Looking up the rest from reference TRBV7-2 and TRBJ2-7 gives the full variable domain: GAGVSQSPSNKVTEKGKDVELRCDPISGHTALYWYRQSLGQGLEFLIYFQGNSAPDKSGLPSDRFSAERTGGSVSTLTIQRTQQEDSAVYLCASSDQGTLREQYFGPGTRLTVT.

The CDR3 DNA reads TGTGCCAGCAGCCAGGGATGGACAGAGTTGAACACTGAAGCTTTCTTT. It specifies CASSQGWTELNTEAFF. This chain connects TRBV14 to TRBJ1-1, with D perhaps TRBD1 (6 bases). Per the germline V gene, CDR1 is SGHDN and CDR2 is FVKESK. The CDR3 sequence is 16 residues long. Trimming pared 3 bases from V and 0 bases from J, leaving 14 bases between.

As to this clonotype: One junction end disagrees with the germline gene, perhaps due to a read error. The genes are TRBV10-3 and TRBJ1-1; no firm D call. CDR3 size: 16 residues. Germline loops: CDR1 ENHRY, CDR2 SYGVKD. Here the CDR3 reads CAISPYLEGKNTDAFF. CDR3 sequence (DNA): TGTGCCATCAGCCCATACCTGGAGGGAAAGAACACTGACGCTTTCTTT.